This TCR beta chain was profiled in a study of neurological immune-mediated disorders. As for the cDNA, it was generated by 5'RACE with 10-nucleotide random UMIs. TCRdb independently ran MiXCR on the 5' RACE reads; one entry per CDR3 protein. The profile shows roughly 100,000 distinct CDR3 sequences, around 3.3% of them singletons. This clonotype came up many times. Its specificity is unknown. Study-wide points: None of the features examined (clinical or MRI) was associated with the multiple sclerosis repertoire cluster. The greatest degree of TCR clonal expansion was observed in HTLV-1-associated myelopathy, with the lowest in multiple sclerosis, below that of healthy controls.

The ends lost 2 bases at V and 2 bases at J; junction bases unmatched: 10. The V gene's germline CDR1 is MNHEY and CDR2 SVGAGI. The CDR3 consists of 17 residues. This chain links TRBV6-5 with TRBJ1-1; 8 nucleotides match TRBD1. The sequence derives from a woman younger than 35 with multiple sclerosis. Sequenced sample: PBMCs. CDR3 bases: TGTGCCAGCAGTTACCTCAAGGACAGGGCCGTCAACACTGAAGCTTTCTTT. This gives the protein CASSYLKDRAVNTEAFF.